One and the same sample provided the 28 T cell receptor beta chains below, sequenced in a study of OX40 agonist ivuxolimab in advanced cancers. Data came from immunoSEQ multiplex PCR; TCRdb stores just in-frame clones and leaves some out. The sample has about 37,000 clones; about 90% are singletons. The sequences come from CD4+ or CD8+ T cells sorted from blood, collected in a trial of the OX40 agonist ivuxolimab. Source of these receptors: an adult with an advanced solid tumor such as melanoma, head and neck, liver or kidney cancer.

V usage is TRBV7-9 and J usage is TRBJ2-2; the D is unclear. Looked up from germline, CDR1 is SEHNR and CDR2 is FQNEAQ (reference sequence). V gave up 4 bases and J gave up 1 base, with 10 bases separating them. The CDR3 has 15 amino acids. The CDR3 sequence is CASSWISKNTGELFF. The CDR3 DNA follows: TGTGCCAGCAGCTGGATTTCCAAGAACACCGGGGAGCTGTTTTTT.

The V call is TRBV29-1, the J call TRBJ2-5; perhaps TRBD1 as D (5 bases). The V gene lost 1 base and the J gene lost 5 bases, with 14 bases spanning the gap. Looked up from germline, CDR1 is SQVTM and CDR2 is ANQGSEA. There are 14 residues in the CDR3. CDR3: CSVEGAGIPETQYF. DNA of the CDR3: TGCAGCGTTGAAGGGGCAGGGATCCCTGAGACCCAGTACTTC.

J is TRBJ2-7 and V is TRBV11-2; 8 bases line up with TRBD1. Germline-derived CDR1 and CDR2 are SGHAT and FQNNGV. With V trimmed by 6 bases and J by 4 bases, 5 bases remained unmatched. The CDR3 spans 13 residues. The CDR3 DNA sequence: TGTGCCAGCAGTTCCGGGACAGGTTACGAGCAGTACTTC. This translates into CASSSGTGYEQYF. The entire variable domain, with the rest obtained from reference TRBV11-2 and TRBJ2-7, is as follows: EAGVAQSPRYKIIEKRQSVAFWCNPISGHATLYWYQQILGQGPKLLIQFQNNGVVDDSQLPKDRFSAERLKGVDSTLKIQPAKLEDSAVYLCASSSGTGYEQYFGPGTRLTVT.

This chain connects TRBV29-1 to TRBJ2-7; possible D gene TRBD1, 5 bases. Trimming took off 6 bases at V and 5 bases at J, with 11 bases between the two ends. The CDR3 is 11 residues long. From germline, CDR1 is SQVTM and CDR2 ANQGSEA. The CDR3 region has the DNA TGCAGCGTCGCTCAGGGCAACGAGCAGTACTTC. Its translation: CSVAQGNEQYF.

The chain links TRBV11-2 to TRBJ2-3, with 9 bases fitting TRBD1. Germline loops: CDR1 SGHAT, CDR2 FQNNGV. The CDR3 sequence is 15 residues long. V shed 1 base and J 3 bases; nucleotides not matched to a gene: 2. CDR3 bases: TGTGCCAGCAGCTTAGGACAGGGGGAAACAGATACGCAGTATTTT. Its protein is CASSLGQGETDTQYF.

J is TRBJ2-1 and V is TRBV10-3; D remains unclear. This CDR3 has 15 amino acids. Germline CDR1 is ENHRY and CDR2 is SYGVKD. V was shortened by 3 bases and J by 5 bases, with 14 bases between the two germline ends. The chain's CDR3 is CAISESSTDHNEQFF. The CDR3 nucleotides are TGTGCCATCAGTGAATCGTCTACCGACCACAATGAGCAGTTCTTC.

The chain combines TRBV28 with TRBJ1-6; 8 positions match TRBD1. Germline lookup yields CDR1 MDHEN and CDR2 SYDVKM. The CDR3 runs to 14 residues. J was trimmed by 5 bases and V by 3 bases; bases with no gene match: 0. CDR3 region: CASSLTGDNSPLHF. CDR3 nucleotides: TGTGCCAGCAGTTTGACAGGGGATAATTCACCCCTCCACTTT.

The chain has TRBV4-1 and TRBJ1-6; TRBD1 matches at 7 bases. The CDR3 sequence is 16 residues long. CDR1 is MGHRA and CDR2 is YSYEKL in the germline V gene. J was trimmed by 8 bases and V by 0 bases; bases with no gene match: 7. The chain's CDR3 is CASSQEPGQRHSPLHF. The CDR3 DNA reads TGCGCCAGCAGCCAAGAGCCGGGACAGAGGCATTCACCCCTCCACTTT.

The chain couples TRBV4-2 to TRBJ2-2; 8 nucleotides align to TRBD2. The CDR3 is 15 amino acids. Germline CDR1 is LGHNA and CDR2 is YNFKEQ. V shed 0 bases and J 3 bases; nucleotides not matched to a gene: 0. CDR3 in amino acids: CASSQEGLDTGELFF. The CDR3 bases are TGTGCCAGCAGCCAAGAGGGACTAGACACCGGGGAGCTGTTTTTT.

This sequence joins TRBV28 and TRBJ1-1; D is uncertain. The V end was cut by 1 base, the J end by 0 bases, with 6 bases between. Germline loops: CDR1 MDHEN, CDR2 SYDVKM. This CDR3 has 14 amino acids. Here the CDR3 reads CASSLLGMNTEAFF. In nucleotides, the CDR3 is TGTGCCAGCAGTTTATTAGGGATGAACACTGAAGCTTTCTTT.

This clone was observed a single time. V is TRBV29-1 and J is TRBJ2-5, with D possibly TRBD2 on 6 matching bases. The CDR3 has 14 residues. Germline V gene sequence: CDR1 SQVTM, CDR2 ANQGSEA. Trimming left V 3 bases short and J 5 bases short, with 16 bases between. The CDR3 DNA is TGCAGCGTTGAGGGTGGGGGGAGGAGGGAGACCCAGTACTTC. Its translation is CSVEGGGRRETQYF.

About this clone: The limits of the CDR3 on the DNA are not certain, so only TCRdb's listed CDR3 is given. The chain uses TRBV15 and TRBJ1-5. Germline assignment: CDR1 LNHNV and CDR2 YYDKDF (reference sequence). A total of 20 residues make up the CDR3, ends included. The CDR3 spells CATSRDTSAANLNSNQPQHF.

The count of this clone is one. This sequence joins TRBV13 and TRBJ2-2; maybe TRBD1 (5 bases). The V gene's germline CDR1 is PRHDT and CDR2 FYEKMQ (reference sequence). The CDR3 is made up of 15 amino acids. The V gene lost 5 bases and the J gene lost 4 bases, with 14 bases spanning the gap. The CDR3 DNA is TGTGCCAGCAGCCATAGACAGACGAGCACCGGGGAGCTGTTTTTT. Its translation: CASSHRQTSTGELFF.

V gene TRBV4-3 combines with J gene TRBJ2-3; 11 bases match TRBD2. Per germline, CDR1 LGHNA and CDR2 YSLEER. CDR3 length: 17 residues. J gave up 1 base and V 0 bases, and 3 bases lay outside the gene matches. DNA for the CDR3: TGCGCCAGCAGCCAAGATAGCGGGGGGGCGGGCACAGATACGCAGTATTTT. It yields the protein CASSQDSGGAGTDTQYF.

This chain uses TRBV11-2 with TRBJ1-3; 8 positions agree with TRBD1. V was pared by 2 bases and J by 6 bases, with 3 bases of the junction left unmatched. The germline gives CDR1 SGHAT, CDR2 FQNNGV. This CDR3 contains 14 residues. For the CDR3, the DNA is TGTGCCAGCAGCTTACCGACAGGGGAAAACACCATATATTTT. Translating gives CASSLPTGENTIYF.

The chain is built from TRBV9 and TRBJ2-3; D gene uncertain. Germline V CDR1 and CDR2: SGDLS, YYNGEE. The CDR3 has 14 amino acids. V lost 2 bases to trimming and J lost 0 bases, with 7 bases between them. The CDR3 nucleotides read TGTGCCAGCAGCGTTTGGGGAAGCACAGATACGCAGTATTTT. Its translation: CASSVWGSTDTQYF.

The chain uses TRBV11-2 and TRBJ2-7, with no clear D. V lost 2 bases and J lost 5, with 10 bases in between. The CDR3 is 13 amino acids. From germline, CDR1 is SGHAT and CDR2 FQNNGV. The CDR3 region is CASSLPDYDEQYF. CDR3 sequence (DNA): TGTGCCAGCAGCTTACCCGATTACGACGAGCAGTACTTC.

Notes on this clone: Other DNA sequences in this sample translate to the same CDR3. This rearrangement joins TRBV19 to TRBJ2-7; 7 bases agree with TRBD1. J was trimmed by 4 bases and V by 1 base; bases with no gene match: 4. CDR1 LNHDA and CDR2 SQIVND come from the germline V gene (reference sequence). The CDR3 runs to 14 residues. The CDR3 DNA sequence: TGTGCCAGTAGTATAGGGACAGGACCGTACGAGCAGTACTTC. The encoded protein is CASSIGTGPYEQYF.

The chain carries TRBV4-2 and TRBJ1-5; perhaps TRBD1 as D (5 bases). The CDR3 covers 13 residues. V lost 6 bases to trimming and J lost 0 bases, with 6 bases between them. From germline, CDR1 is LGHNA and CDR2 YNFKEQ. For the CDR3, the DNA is TGTGCCAGCAGTGGGGGTAGCAATCAGCCCCAGCATTTT. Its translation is CASSGGSNQPQHF.

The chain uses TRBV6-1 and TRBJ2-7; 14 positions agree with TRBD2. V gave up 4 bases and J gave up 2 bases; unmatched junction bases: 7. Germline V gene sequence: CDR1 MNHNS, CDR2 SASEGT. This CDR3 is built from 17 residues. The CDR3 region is CASSGGTSGGLTYEQYF. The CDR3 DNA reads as TGTGCCAGCAGTGGGGGGACTAGCGGGGGCCTAACCTACGAGCAGTACTTC.

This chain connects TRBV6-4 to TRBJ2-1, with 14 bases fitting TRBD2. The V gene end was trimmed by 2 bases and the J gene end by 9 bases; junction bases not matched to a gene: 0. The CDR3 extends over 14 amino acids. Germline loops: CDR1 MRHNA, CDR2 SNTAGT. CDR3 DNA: TGTGCCAGCAGTGACGGACTAGCGGGGGGTGAGCAGTTCTTC. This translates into CASSDGLAGGEQFF.

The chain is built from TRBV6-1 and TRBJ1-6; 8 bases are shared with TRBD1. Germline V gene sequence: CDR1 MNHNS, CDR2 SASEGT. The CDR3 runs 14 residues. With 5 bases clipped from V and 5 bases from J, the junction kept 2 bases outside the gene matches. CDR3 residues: CASSKGQDNSPLHF. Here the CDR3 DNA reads TGTGCCAGCAGTAAGGGACAGGATAATTCACCCCTCCACTTT.

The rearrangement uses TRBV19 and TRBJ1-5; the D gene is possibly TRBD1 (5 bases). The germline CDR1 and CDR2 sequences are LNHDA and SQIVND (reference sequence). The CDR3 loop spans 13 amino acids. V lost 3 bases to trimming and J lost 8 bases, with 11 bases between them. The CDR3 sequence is CASSMQGTKPQHF. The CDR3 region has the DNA TGTGCCAGTAGTATGCAGGGAACGAAGCCCCAGCATTTT.

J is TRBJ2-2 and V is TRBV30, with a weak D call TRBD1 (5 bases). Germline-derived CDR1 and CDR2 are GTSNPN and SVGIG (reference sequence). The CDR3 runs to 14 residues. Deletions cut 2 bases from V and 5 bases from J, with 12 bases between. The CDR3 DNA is TGTGCCTGGAGTCAGGGCCCCTTTACCGGGGAGCTGTTTTTT. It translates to CAWSQGPFTGELFF. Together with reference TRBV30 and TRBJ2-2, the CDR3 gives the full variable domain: SQTIHQWPATLVQPVGSPLSLECTVEGTSNPNLYWYRQAAGRGLQLLFYSVGIGQISSEVPQNLSASRPQDRQFILSSKKLLLSDSGFYLCAWSQGPFTGELFFGEGSRLTVL.

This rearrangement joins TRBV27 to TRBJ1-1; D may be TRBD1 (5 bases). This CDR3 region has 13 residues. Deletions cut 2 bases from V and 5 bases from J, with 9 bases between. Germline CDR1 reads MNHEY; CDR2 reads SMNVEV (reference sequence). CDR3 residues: CASSLAKGTEAFF. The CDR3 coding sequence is TGTGCCAGCAGTTTAGCCAAGGGGACTGAAGCTTTCTTT.

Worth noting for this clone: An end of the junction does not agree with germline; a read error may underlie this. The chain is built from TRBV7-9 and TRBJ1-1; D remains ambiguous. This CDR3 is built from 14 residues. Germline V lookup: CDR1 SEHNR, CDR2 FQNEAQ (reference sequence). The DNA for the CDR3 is TGTGCCAGCAGCATTTTGGAAACGAACGCTGAAGCTTTCTTT. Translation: CASSILETNAEAFF.

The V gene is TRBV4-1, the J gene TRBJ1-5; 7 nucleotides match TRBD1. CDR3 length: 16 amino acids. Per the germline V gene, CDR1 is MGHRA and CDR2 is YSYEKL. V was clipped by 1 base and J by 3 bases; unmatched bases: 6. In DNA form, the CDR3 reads TGCGCCAGCAGCCAAGTGGGGACAGTTATCAATCAGCCCCAGCATTTT. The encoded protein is CASSQVGTVINQPQHF.

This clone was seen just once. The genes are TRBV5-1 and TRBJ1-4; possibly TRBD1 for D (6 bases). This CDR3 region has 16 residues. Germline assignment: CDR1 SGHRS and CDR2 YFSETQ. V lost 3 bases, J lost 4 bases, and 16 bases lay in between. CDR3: CASSSKGVGVNEKLFF. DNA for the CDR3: TGCGCCAGCAGCTCCAAGGGGGTGGGAGTTAATGAAAAACTGTTTTTT.